Listed below are T cell receptor beta chains from one sample, sequenced in a study of cytomegalovirus exposure and HLA in healthy donors. Sequencing was performed with immunoSEQ multiplex PCR; in TCRdb, only in-frame clones are kept and a portion is missing. The table includes approximately 140,000 clones, 63% detected once. The sequencing sample was made of PBMCs. These receptors all stem from a woman aged 60-75 years in good health and CMV-seropositive. Each CDR3 is given with its conserved first and last residue. D genes are given only for firm matches. Not every row has a clone size; where given, it reads once, few, many or a size class.

cdr3_length,j_call,clone_size,d_call,v_call,cdr3_aa,cdr3_nt
14,TRBJ2-2,-,TRBD1,TRBV5-1,CASRTGTNTGELFF,TGCGCCAGCAGGACAGGGACGAACACCGGGGAGCTGTTTTTT
14,TRBJ1-2,-,-,TRBV5-4,CASSPRTEGYGYTF,TGTGCCAGCAGCCCTCGTACGGAGGGCTATGGCTACACCTTC
15,TRBJ1-5,-,TRBD1,TRBV6-1,CASSERTGNNQPQHF,TGTGCCAGCAGTGAAAGGACAGGGAACAATCAGCCCCAGCATTTT
13,TRBJ2-7,-,-,TRBV4-2,CASSLFVPYEQYF,TGTGCCAGCAGCCTATTCGTTCCCTACGAGCAGTACTTC
14,TRBJ2-5,-,TRBD1,TRBV19,CTSSQPEGAETQYF,TGTACCAGTAGTCAACCCGAGGGGGCAGAGACCCAGTACTTC
18,TRBJ2-3,-,TRBD1,TRBV7-8,CASSLDPPDRGLADTQYF,TGTGCCAGCAGCTTGGATCCCCCGGACAGGGGGCTTGCAGATACGCAGTATTTT
13,TRBJ1-5,few,TRBD1,TRBV29-1,CSVWTGGNQPQHF,TGCAGCGTTTGGACAGGGGGCAATCAGCCCCAGCATTTT
15,TRBJ1-6,once,-,TRBV5-1,CASTRGDTNNSPLHF,TGCGCCAGCACCCGTGGGGACACTAATAATTCACCCCTCCACTTT
14,TRBJ1-3,few,TRBD1,TRBV19,CASATGTEKNTIYF,TGTGCCAGTGCTACCGGGACAGAAAAGAACACCATATATTTT
13,TRBJ2-5,few,-,TRBV30,CAWSVFSAETQYF,TGTGCCTGGAGTGTATTTTCTGCGGAGACCCAGTACTTC
16,TRBJ1-4,-,-,TRBV2,CASSDPLTSSDEKLFF,TGTGCCAGCAGTGATCCCCTGACTAGTTCGGACGAAAAACTGTTTTTT
13,TRBJ1-1,few,-,TRBV28,CASSIHLGVEAFF,TGTGCCAGCAGTATCCACCTTGGAGTTGAAGCTTTCTTT
19,TRBJ2-7,-,-,TRBV4-2,CASSQDPVLGARRSYEQYF,TGTGCCAGCAGCCAAGATCCGGTTCTCGGAGCTCGAAGATCCTACGAGCAGTACTTC
16,TRBJ1-2,-,TRBD1,TRBV2,CASSEAAGGNDYGYTF,TGTGCCAGCAGTGAAGCGGCAGGGGGTAATGACTATGGCTACACCTTC
16,TRBJ1-3,-,TRBD1,TRBV19,CASSTPGQRLGNTIYF,TGTGCCAGTAGTACACCGGGACAGAGGTTAGGAAACACCATATATTTT
13,TRBJ1-2,-,-,TRBV27,CASSWSRRGGYTF,TGTGCCAGCAGTTGGTCCCGCCGCGGGGGCTACACCTTC
12,TRBJ2-2,-,-,TRBV28,CASSLRTGELFF,TGTGCCAGCAGTTTGAGGACCGGGGAGCTGTTTTTT
11,TRBJ2-7,few,-,TRBV27,CASGYSYEQYF,TGTGCCAGCGGTTATTCTTACGAGCAGTACTTC
18,TRBJ2-1,-,TRBD2,TRBV5-1,CASSPGGTSGRGYNEQFF,TGCGCCAGCAGCCCTGGAGGGACTAGCGGAAGGGGCTACAATGAGCAGTTCTTC
14,TRBJ2-3,-,TRBD1,TRBV11-3,CASSSGTGGHTQYF,TGTGCCAGCAGCTCCGGGACAGGGGGTCATACGCAGTATTTT
16,TRBJ2-1,-,TRBD2,TRBV9,CASSVGSGRANNEQFF,TGTGCCAGCAGCGTAGGCAGCGGGAGGGCCAACAATGAGCAGTTCTTC
14,TRBJ2-7,-,-,TRBV28,CASSLGGDSYEQYF,TGTGCCAGCAGTTTGGGCGGGGACTCCTACGAGCAGTACTTC
14,TRBJ2-3,few,TRBD2,TRBV7-7,CASSLGLDADTQYF,TGTGCCAGCAGTCTGGGACTAGACGCAGATACGCAGTATTTT
13,TRBJ2-7,-,TRBD1,TRBV30,CAWSVTGAPEQYF,TGTGCCTGGAGTGTAACAGGGGCTCCCGAGCAGTACTTC
15,TRBJ1-4,-,-,TRBV5-1,CASSLGDYGGEKPFF,TGCGCCAGCAGCTTGGGAGATTATGGTGGTGAAAAACCGTTTTTT
16,TRBJ2-2,-,-,TRBV5-1,CASSLVSGSNTGELFF,TGCGCCAGCAGCTTGGTAAGCGGTTCGAACACCGGGGAGCTGTTTTTT